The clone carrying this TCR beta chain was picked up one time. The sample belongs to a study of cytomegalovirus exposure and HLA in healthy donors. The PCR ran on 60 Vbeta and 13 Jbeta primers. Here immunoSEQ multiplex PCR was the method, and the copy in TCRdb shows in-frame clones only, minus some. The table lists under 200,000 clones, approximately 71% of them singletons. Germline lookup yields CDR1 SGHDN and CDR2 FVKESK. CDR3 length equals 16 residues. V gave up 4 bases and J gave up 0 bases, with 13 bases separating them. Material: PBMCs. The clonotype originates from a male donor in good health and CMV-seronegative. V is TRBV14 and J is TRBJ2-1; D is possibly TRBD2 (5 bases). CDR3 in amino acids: CASSPRTVSSYNEQFF. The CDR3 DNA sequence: TGTGCCAGCAGCCCCCGGACTGTTAGCTCCTACAATGAGCAGTTCTTC.